The 19 T cell receptor beta chains presented below share a single source sample, sequenced in a study of CD8 T cells in ankylosing spondylitis. One entry per CDR3 protein results from TCRdb running MiXCR on the 5' RACE reads. The sample consists of approximately 110,000 distinct CDR3 sequences, less than 25% of them appearing once. Sample: synovial fluid, either unsorted or a sorted T cell fraction (not recorded which). Source of these receptors: a male donor with ankylosing spondylitis.

This sequence joins TRBV27 and TRBJ1-1, with D possibly being TRBD1 (5 bases). This CDR3 spans 17 amino acids. Germline CDR1 reads MNHEY; CDR2 reads SMNVEV (reference sequence). Trimming took 5 bases from V and 1 from J, leaving 20 bases between them. In DNA form, the CDR3 reads TGTGCCAGCAGTCTAGGGGCCCGGGTTCGAGGGAACACTGAAGCTTTCTTT. Its translation is CASSLGARVRGNTEAFF.

This clonotype came up a few times. V is TRBV5-6 and J is TRBJ2-1; TRBD1 matches 8 bases. Germline lookup yields CDR1 SGHDT and CDR2 YYEEEE. J was trimmed by 6 bases and V by 4 bases; bases with no gene match: 3. The CDR3 covers 13 residues. In DNA, the CDR3 is TGTGCCAGCAGCCGGACAGGGATCAATGAGCAGTTCTTC. The encoded protein is CASSRTGINEQFF.

The chain couples TRBV5-1 to TRBJ1-2; TRBD1 is a possible D gene (6 bases). The germline V gene has CDR1 SGHRS and CDR2 YFSETQ. V was trimmed by 3 bases and J by 0 bases, leaving 12 bases between them. CDR3 length: 15 amino acids. The CDR3 loop is CASSWGTRTNYGYTF. The DNA for the CDR3 is TGCGCCAGCAGCTGGGGGACAAGAACTAACTATGGCTACACCTTC.

The table lists this clonotype with a few counts. This sequence joins TRBV12-3 or TRBV12-4 and TRBJ2-5, with 10 bases fitting TRBD1. V lost 6 bases and J lost 5; bases outside the gene matches: 15. The CDR3 has 17 amino acids. Written as DNA, the CDR3 is TGTGCCAGCAGAGACTCCGGGACAGGGGTCGCAGGGGAGACCCAGTACTTC. It is translated as CASRDSGTGVAGETQYF.

This chain links TRBV20-1 with TRBJ2-1, with 13 nucleotides matching TRBD2. CDR1 and CDR2 (germline): DFQATT, SNEGSKA (reference sequence). J was trimmed by 6 bases and V by 3 bases; bases with no gene match: 2. The CDR3 spans 14 residues. The CDR3 DNA sequence: TGCAGTGCTAGGGGACTAGCGGGACTCAATGAGCAGTTCTTC. Translating gives CSARGLAGLNEQFF.

The chain combines TRBV7-2 with TRBJ1-2, with D tentatively TRBD1 (6 bases). Deletions cut 5 bases from V and 8 bases from J, with 15 bases between. CDR1 SGHTA and CDR2 FQGNSA come from the germline V gene. The length of the CDR3 is 13 residues. CDR3 DNA sequence: TGTGCCAGCAGCGGAGACAGGAGGGGAGGCTACACCTTC. It encodes CASSGDRRGGYTF.

The sample holds many counts of this clonotype. The chain recombines TRBV20-1 with TRBJ2-1; D is undetermined. CDR1 is DFQATT, CDR2 SNEGSKA, per germline (reference sequence). The CDR3 is 16 amino acids. V shed 0 bases and J shed 7 bases, with 19 bases lying between them. CDR3 DNA: TGCAGTGCTAGAGATACGGGCGGTAGGAGCTTTAATGAGCAGTTCTTC. Translating it yields CSARDTGGRSFNEQFF.

Here the CDR3 DNA reads TGCGCCAGCAGGGAGCTATTTGGACGAGAGACCCAGTACTTC. Protein product: CASRELFGRETQYF. This chain connects TRBV5-1 to TRBJ2-5; D unresolved. Germline CDR1 SGHRS, CDR2 YFSETQ. This CDR3 has 14 amino acids. Between the trimmed V and J ends, which lost 5 bases and 4 bases, there was a span of 15 bases.

This clonotype appeared a few times. The rearrangement links TRBV16 to TRBJ1-1; D uncertain. The CDR3 runs 15 residues. Germline CDR1 KGHSY, CDR2 FQNENV. V lost 0 bases to trimming and J lost 4 bases, with 12 bases between them. The CDR3 region is CASSQSGLATTEAFF. The DNA of the CDR3 is TGTGCCAGCAGCCAATCCGGACTGGCGACCACTGAAGCTTTCTTT.

The gene calls are TRBV7-2 and TRBJ2-1; D gene unclear. Between the trimmed V and J ends, which lost 5 bases and 3 bases, there was a span of 17 bases. CDR3 length: 16 amino acids. Per the germline V gene, CDR1 is SGHTA and CDR2 is FQGNSA. The CDR3 DNA is TGTGCCAGCAGCCCGCAAGGAAGCAGCTTCTACAATGAGCAGTTCTTC. The encoded protein is CASSPQGSSFYNEQFF.

CDR3 DNA: TGTGCCAGCAGTATCCGACGGTACAATGAGCAGTTCTTC. Translated, it gives CASSIRRYNEQFF. V is TRBV12-3 or TRBV12-4 and J is TRBJ2-1; D not resolved. Trimming pared 5 bases from V and 4 bases from J, leaving 9 bases between. There are 13 residues in the CDR3.

This clonotype was seen more than once but under ten times. The rearrangement joins TRBV3-1 to TRBJ1-6; maybe TRBD1 (6 bases). The germline V gene has CDR1 LGHDT and CDR2 YNNKEL (reference sequence). With 1 base removed from V and 14 bases from J, the gap between germline ends came to 15 bases. The CDR3 contains 14 residues. This chain's CDR3 is CASSQAYRALTLHF. Written as DNA, the CDR3 is TGTGCCAGCAGCCAAGCCTACAGGGCATTGACCCTCCACTTT.

The rearrangement uses TRBV27 and TRBJ2-7; the D is unclear. Germline V gene lookup returns CDR1 MNHEY and CDR2 SMNVEV (reference sequence). The CDR3 runs 15 residues. The ends were cut back, 5 bases at V and 0 bases at J, with 14 bases in the middle. The CDR3: CASSPTSAYSYEQYF. CDR3 sequence (DNA): TGTGCCAGCAGTCCCACGTCCGCTTACTCCTACGAGCAGTACTTC.

The rearrangement uses TRBV6-6 and TRBJ2-7, with D maybe TRBD1 (6 bases). Trimming pared 6 bases from V and 5 bases from J, leaving 8 bases between. The germline V gene has CDR1 MNHNY and CDR2 SVGAGI (reference sequence). The CDR3 spans 11 residues. CDR3: CASSRGHEQYF. CDR3 coding DNA: TGTGCCAGCAGCAGGGGTCACGAGCAGTACTTC.

On this clonotype itself: This could be a read error, since a much larger clone is one nucleotide away. Because the CDR3 is missing its conserved closing phenylalanine or tryptophan, this is likely a read error. The chain couples TRBV7-9 to TRBJ2-2; D ambiguous. The CDR3 extends over 12 amino acids. Germline CDR1 SEHNR, CDR2 FQNEAQ (reference sequence). V gave up 5 bases and J gave up 6 bases, with 7 bases separating them. The CDR3 sequence: CASSQPPGELFV. The DNA of the CDR3 is TGTGCCAGCAGCCAACCCCCCGGGGAGCTGTTTGTT.

V usage is TRBV14 and J usage is TRBJ1-1, with unresolved D. In germline, CDR1 is SGHDN, CDR2 FVKESK. The CDR3 is made up of 14 amino acids. Trimming shortened V by 0 bases and J by 5 bases, and 10 bases separated the two germline ends. The CDR3 region is CASSQDLERTEAFF. The CDR3 bases are TGTGCCAGCAGCCAAGATCTGGAAAGGACTGAAGCTTTCTTT.

Only a few counts were recorded for this clonotype. V is TRBV5-5 and J is TRBJ2-5, with D uncertain. This CDR3 region has 14 residues. CDR1 is SGHKS, CDR2 YYEKEE, per germline (reference sequence). V lost 0 bases, J lost 5 bases, and 11 bases lay in between. This chain's CDR3 is CASSLAGPPETQYF. The CDR3 coding sequence is TGTGCCAGCAGCTTGGCCGGTCCCCCGGAGACCCAGTACTTC.

This clonotype was picked up a small number of times. The V call is TRBV18, the J call TRBJ2-6, with D perhaps TRBD2 (5 bases). The CDR3 loop spans 16 amino acids. Germline CDR1 is KGHSH and CDR2 is LQKENI. Trimming shortened V by 3 bases and J by 0 bases, and 9 bases separated the two germline ends. For the CDR3, the DNA is TGTGCCAGCTCACCTCAAGGGAGCTCTGGGGCCAACGTCCTGACTTTC. Encoded protein: CASSPQGSSGANVLTF.

This clonotype was picked up many times. The J gene is TRBJ2-1, the V gene TRBV18, with 10 bases lining up with TRBD2. After removal of 0 bases from V and 7 bases from J, the junction contained 9 bases not matched to a gene. Looked up from germline, CDR1 is KGHSH and CDR2 is LQKENI. CDR3 size: 17 residues. The CDR3 nucleotides read TGTGCCAGCTCACCACCGTCCCTAGCGGGAGTGAGGAATGAGCAGTTCTTC. It translates to CASSPPSLAGVRNEQFF.